Sequencing of this T cell receptor beta chain was carried out in a study of STAT5B mutations in CD4+ large granular lymphocyte leukemia. General study findings and limits: Compared with healthy controls (2/35), patient top clones favored TRBV06 (8/27). Without HLA matching, higher CD4+ than CD8+ T-LGLL clonality could reflect small sample size.

The CDR3 sequence is 16 residues long. V gave up 3 bases and J gave up 3 bases; unmatched junction bases: 7. Germline V CDR1 and CDR2: MNHEY, SMNVEV (reference sequence). This clone was seen only once. Its antigen is not identified. The data were produced by immunoSEQ multiplex PCR, yet TCRdb's version contains in-frame clones alone and is incomplete. The table shows about 48,000 clones, with roughly three quarters occurring only once. The receptor's source is a human donor in good health. This chain links TRBV27 with TRBJ2-3, with TRBD1 matching over 9 bases. Input material: CD4+ T cells from blood buffy coats. CDR3 region: CASSLSPGQGTDTQYF. CDR3 nucleotide sequence: TGTGCCAGCAGTTTGTCACCGGGACAGGGTACAGATACGCAGTATTTT.